The following is a T cell receptor (beta chain) sequence with its context. Its antigen remains unidentified. At the DNA level, this CDR3 is encoded by other sequences in the same sample as well. A split of CD4+ cells into CD45RA+ naive and CD45RA-negative memory subsets was performed. This record comes from a study of shared clonotypes between healthy human individuals. Genomic DNA of each subset was evenly split across several immunoSEQ plates. The method was immunoSEQ multiplex PCR; TCRdb's version includes in-frame clones alone and lacks a portion of them. The table has around 2.3 million clones, approximately 96% seen once. Losses at the gene ends were 0 bases for V and 1 base for J; bases not matched to a gene: 1. The CDR3 loop spans 16 amino acids. The germline V gene has CDR1 MNHEY and CDR2 SVGAGI. Overall study findings and caveats: Clonotypes not shared had lower generation probabilities than those common to all four donors. Among donors, clonotype sharing was expected to be affected by sequencing depth.

The chain links TRBV6-5 to TRBJ2-7; 12 bases are shared with TRBD2. The receptor was derived from a young man in good health. Sequencing was done on a sample of naive CD4+ T cells sorted from blood. Subset defined: CD45RA+ positively selected. The CDR3 sequence is CASSYSGLAGSYEQYF. The CDR3 DNA follows: TGTGCCAGCAGTTACTCCGGACTAGCGGGATCCTACGAGCAGTACTTC.